The 18 T cell receptor beta chains in this list originate from one sample, sequenced in a study of T cell repertoires in cytomegalovirus infection. These receptors have no known antigen. TCRdb independently ran MiXCR on the reads; one entry per CDR3 protein. The sample consists of a few hundred thousand distinct CDR3 sequences, 20% to 25% of them appearing once. The input for sequencing was cultured PBMCs, taken from culture after CMV antigen stimulation. The receptors stem from a human donor in good health (CMV status not recorded). Some clones in this sample may be carry-over from other donors' samples.

CDR3 coding DNA: TGTGCCAGCAGCTTTACAGGGACAAGGGAAGCTTTCTTT. Its translation: CASSFTGTREAFF. The V gene is TRBV7-2, the J gene TRBJ1-1, with D perhaps TRBD1 (6 bases). CDR1 is SGHTA, CDR2 FQGNSA, per germline. This CDR3 is built from 13 residues. The germline V and J ends were trimmed by 3 bases and 8 bases, with 13 bases remaining between them. Filled out from reference TRBV7-2 and TRBJ1-1, the complete variable domain reads GAGVSQSPSNKVTEKGKDVELRCDPISGHTALYWYRQSLGQGLEFLIYFQGNSAPDKSGLPSDRFSAERTGGSVSTLTIQRTQQEDSAVYLCASSFTGTREAFFGQGTRLTVV.

This chain uses TRBV6-2 or TRBV6-3 with TRBJ2-1, with D possibly matching TRBD1 (7 bases). The CDR3 extends over 18 amino acids. CDR1 and CDR2 from the germline V gene are MNHEY and SVGEGT. Trimming took off 6 bases at V and 7 bases at J, with 28 bases between the two ends. The CDR3 loop is CASSYTYAAEGAGNEQFF. DNA of the CDR3: TGTGCCAGCAGCTACACATACGCGGCCGAGGGGGCGGGAAATGAGCAGTTCTTC.

This clonotype occurred a few times. The J gene is TRBJ2-1, the V gene TRBV7-8; D call uncertain. CDR1 SGHVS and CDR2 FQNEAQ come from the germline V gene. The CDR3 has 12 amino acids. V was shortened by 5 bases and J by 7 bases, with 9 bases between the two germline ends. Here the CDR3 reads CASSISRNEQFF. The CDR3, as DNA: TGTGCCAGCAGCATTAGTAGGAATGAGCAGTTCTTC.

This chain uses TRBV29-1 with TRBJ2-7; 8 bases align to TRBD1. Germline CDR1 SQVTM, CDR2 ANQGSEA. The CDR3 loop spans 14 amino acids. J was trimmed by 0 bases and V by 6 bases; bases with no gene match: 7. Here the CDR3 reads CSVARTGSSYEQYF. The CDR3 DNA sequence: TGCAGCGTCGCAAGGACAGGGAGCTCCTACGAGCAGTACTTC.

This clonotype was counted between two and nine times. The V gene is TRBV5-6, the J gene TRBJ2-4, with TRBD1 identical over 11 bases. The CDR3 length is 16 residues. The germline CDR1 and CDR2 sequences are SGHDT and YYEEEE. J lost 2 bases, V lost 2 bases, and 3 bases had no gene match. CDR3 in DNA: TGTGCCAGCAGCTTCGGGACAGGGGGGACCAAAAACATTCAGTACTTC. It is translated as CASSFGTGGTKNIQYF.

Concerning this clonotype itself: A clone one base away is much larger, so this may be a read error. The chain has TRBV7-2 and TRBJ1-3; a weak D match, TRBD1 (5 bases). V was cut by 5 bases and J by 3 bases, with 14 bases left in between. The CDR3 is made up of 15 amino acids. The germline V gene encodes CDR1 SGHTA and CDR2 FQGNSA. The CDR3 bases are TGTGCCAGCAGCCCGCAGGGAACCATTGGAAACACCATATATTTT. Its protein is CASSPQGTIGNTIYF.

This clonotype was picked up many times. The gene calls are TRBV2 and TRBJ2-2; 9 bases line up with TRBD2. Looked up from germline, CDR1 is SNHLY and CDR2 is FYNNEI. This CDR3 spans 15 amino acids. V dropped 5 bases and J dropped 4; count of bases not matched to a gene: 5. CDR3 residues: CASSPGLALTGELFF. The CDR3 region has the DNA TGTGCCAGCAGTCCGGGACTAGCTCTCACCGGGGAGCTGTTTTTT. The variable domain in full, completed from reference TRBV2 and TRBJ2-2, reads EPEVTQTPSHQVTQMGQEVILRCVPISNHLYFYWYRQILGQKVEFLVSFYNNEISEKSEIFDDQFSVERPDGSNFTLKIRSTKLEDSAMYFCASSPGLALTGELFFGEGSRLTVL.

This clonotype was observed at least ten times. The chain is built from TRBV10-3 and TRBJ1-5; 8 positions match TRBD1. Germline assignment: CDR1 ENHRY and CDR2 SYGVKD. The CDR3 totals 16 residues. The V segment lost 0 bases and the J segment 7 bases; nucleotides outside the gene matches: 8. The DNA for the CDR3 is TGTGCCATCAGTGAGTCTCAGGACAGGGCTGGGCAGCCCCAGCATTTT. Translating it yields CAISESQDRAGQPQHF.

This clonotype was counted a few times. The chain links TRBV28 to TRBJ2-2, with no clear D. CDR3 size: 14 residues. The germline gives CDR1 MDHEN, CDR2 SYDVKM. The V end lost 2 bases, the J end lost 1 base, and 5 bases lay between the germline ends. CDR3 DNA sequence: TGTGCCAGCAGTTTACGCAAGAACACCGGGGAGCTGTTTTTT. It yields the protein CASSLRKNTGELFF. Supplemented by reference TRBV28 and TRBJ2-2, the full variable domain reads DVKVTQSSRYLVKRTGEKVFLECVQDMDHENMFWYRQDPGLGLRLIYFSYDVKMKEKGDIPEGYSVSREKKERFSLILESASTNQTSMYLCASSLRKNTGELFFGEGSRLTVL.

With respect to this clonotype: One junction end disagrees with the germline gene, perhaps due to a read error. The rearrangement uses TRBV4-1 and TRBJ2-7, with 7 bases lining up with TRBD1. Germline V gene sequence: CDR1 MGHRA, CDR2 YSYEKL. The CDR3 has 15 amino acids. CDR3 bases: TGTGCCAGCAGCCAAGAAACAGGGGACTCCTACGAGCAGTACTTC. Its protein product is CASSQETGDSYEQYF.

CDR3 loop: CASSQLAGEANEQFF. CDR3 DNA sequence: TGTGCCAGTTCCCAACTAGCGGGAGAAGCAAATGAGCAGTTCTTC. The chain uses TRBV19 and TRBJ2-1; TRBD2 agrees at 11 bases. The V gene's germline CDR1 is LNHDA and CDR2 SQIVND (reference sequence). The CDR3 is made up of 15 amino acids. Trimming at V came to 8 bases and at J to 7 bases, leaving 10 bases not matched to a gene.

The chain couples TRBV2 to TRBJ2-6; D ambiguous. The V and J ends lost 6 bases and 2 bases respectively, with 11 bases between them. The V gene's germline CDR1 is SNHLY and CDR2 FYNNEI. This CDR3 is built from 15 residues. The CDR3 DNA reads as TGTGCCAGCAGGAAAAACAGAGCTGGGGCCAACGTCCTGACTTTC. The encoded protein is CASRKNRAGANVLTF. Filled out from reference TRBV2 and TRBJ2-6, the complete variable domain reads EPEVTQTPSHQVTQMGQEVILRCVPISNHLYFYWYRQILGQKVEFLVSFYNNEISEKSEIFDDQFSVERPDGSNFTLKIRSTKLEDSAMYFCASRKNRAGANVLTFGAGSRLTVL.

This clonotype was counted only a few times. The chain has TRBV19 and TRBJ1-1; 8 nucleotides align to TRBD1. The length of the CDR3 is 15 residues. The junction had 5 bases not matched to a gene; V was cut back by 1 base and J by 4 bases. Germline values: CDR1 LNHDA, CDR2 SQIVND (reference sequence). The CDR3 bases are TGTGCCAGTAGTATAGGGACAGGGAGTTCCACTGAAGCTTTCTTT. Protein product: CASSIGTGSSTEAFF.

This clonotype was recorded a few times. This chain links TRBV10-3 with TRBJ1-2; 8 nucleotides align to TRBD1. CDR3 length: 13 amino acids. With V trimmed by 10 bases and J by 4 bases, 8 bases remained unmatched. Germline V gives CDR1 ENHRY, CDR2 SYGVKD. The CDR3 spells CATSDREGYGYTF. In nucleotides, the CDR3 is TGTGCCACGTCGGACAGGGAAGGCTATGGCTACACCTTC.

This clonotype was recorded many times. V usage is TRBV7-8 and J usage is TRBJ2-7; 9 bases agree with TRBD1. CDR3 length: 13 residues. Germline V gene lookup returns CDR1 SGHVS and CDR2 FQNEAQ. V was clipped by 6 bases and J by 5 bases; unmatched bases: 5. CDR3: CASRNRGPDEQYF. The CDR3 DNA follows: TGTGCCAGCAGAAACAGGGGGCCGGACGAGCAGTACTTC.

The rearrangement joins TRBV28 to TRBJ1-2; D ambiguous. The germline V gene has CDR1 MDHEN and CDR2 SYDVKM. The V end lost 5 bases, the J end lost 1 base, and 11 bases lay between the germline ends. CDR3 length: 14 amino acids. The CDR3 bases are TGTGCCAGCAGTGATGGACCGCTTAACTATGGCTACACCTTC. Amino acids: CASSDGPLNYGYTF.

The chain is built from TRBV6-5 and TRBJ1-2; D is undetermined. In germline, CDR1 is MNHEY, CDR2 SVGAGI. The CDR3 has 15 residues. Between the trimmed V and J ends, which lost 0 bases and 0 bases, there was a span of 8 bases. The CDR3 protein is CASSYSGDPNYGYTF. As DNA, the CDR3 is TGTGCCAGCAGTTACTCGGGAGACCCTAACTATGGCTACACCTTC.

This chain uses TRBV19 with TRBJ1-1; 9 positions agree with TRBD1. J lost 3 bases, V lost 8 bases, and 4 bases had no gene match. In germline, CDR1 is LNHDA, CDR2 SQIVND (reference sequence). The CDR3 sequence is 13 residues long. CDR3 DNA sequence: TGTGCCAGTTCTACAGGGGGCGACACTGAAGCTTTCTTT. Protein product: CASSTGGDTEAFF.